This T cell receptor (beta chain) was found in a study of early T cells in non-severe SARS-CoV-2 infection. The germline V gene has CDR1 LNHDA and CDR2 SQIVND (reference sequence). The CDR3 has 14 residues. V lost 6 bases and J lost 1, with 12 bases in between. Each CDR3 protein gets one entry after TCRdb re-called the 5' RACE reads with MiXCR. The sample has about 30,000 distinct CDR3 sequences, around 5% seen once; the top ten hold about 0.85%. Sequenced input: whole blood. The chain is built from TRBV19 and TRBJ1-1, with D maybe TRBD1 (5 bases). The receptor was derived from an adult who was a healthcare worker with PCR-confirmed SARS-CoV-2 infection or an uninfected control (not recorded which). The CDR3, as DNA: TGTGCCAGTAGGACACAGGCCAGGAACACTGAAGCTTTCTTT. Its protein product is CASRTQARNTEAFF.